The present T cell receptor beta chain was sequenced within a study of OX40 agonist ivuxolimab in advanced cancers. Assay: immunoSEQ multiplex PCR; the TCRdb copy retains only in-frame clones and omits some. The data hold 100,000 or so clones, with 90% observed a single time. V lost 6 bases and J lost 1, with 4 bases in between. The length of the CDR3 is 12 residues. Germline lookup yields CDR1 SGHTA and CDR2 FQGNSA. Baseline, cycle 4 day 1, and cycle 7 day 1 were the blood sampling points. Sequenced here: CD4+ or CD8+ T cells sorted from blood, sampled in a trial of the OX40 agonist ivuxolimab. The chain carries TRBV7-2 and TRBJ2-1; D not certain. This receptor was taken from an adult with an advanced solid tumor such as melanoma, head and neck, liver or kidney cancer. CDR3: CASRASYNEQFF. CDR3 DNA sequence: TGTGCCAGCAGAGCATCCTACAATGAGCAGTTCTTC.